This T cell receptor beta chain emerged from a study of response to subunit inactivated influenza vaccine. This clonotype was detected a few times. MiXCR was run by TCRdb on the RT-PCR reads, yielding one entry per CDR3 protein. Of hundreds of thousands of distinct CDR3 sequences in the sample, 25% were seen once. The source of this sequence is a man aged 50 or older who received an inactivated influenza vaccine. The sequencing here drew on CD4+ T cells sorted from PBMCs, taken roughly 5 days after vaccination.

CDR3 protein: CASSLGGQGGETQYF. The CDR3 DNA follows: TGTGCCAGCAGCTTAGGAGGACAGGGAGGGGAGACCCAGTACTTC. The chain uses TRBV7-9 and TRBJ2-5; TRBD1 is a possible D gene (8 bases). Germline values: CDR1 SEHNR, CDR2 FQNEAQ (reference sequence). The CDR3 is 15 amino acids. V was cut by 1 base and J by 5 bases, with 14 bases left in between.